This T cell receptor beta chain was recorded in a study of blood T cell repertoires in COVID-19. Study at large: Sources were T cells, B-cell-depleted T cells, or PBMCs; the material itself was cDNA or gDNA.

Libraries were prepared by immunoSEQ multiplex PCR; TCRdb keeps only in-frame clonotypes and omits some of them. This sample carries around 71,000 clones, more than 70% of them seen once, and the ten largest clones take under 6%. CDR3 size: 14 residues. The germline V gene has CDR1 MNHEY and CDR2 SMNVEV (reference sequence). Germline trimming cut 10 bases from V and 10 bases from J; bases unmatched to any gene: 9. The sample was peripheral blood. The TCR was taken from a man at least 80 years old with acute or convalescent COVID-19. The chain recombines TRBV27 with TRBJ1-6, with TRBD1 identical over 11 bases. The CDR3 protein is CATARGQGESPLHF. CDR3 DNA sequence: TGTGCCACAGCACGGGGACAGGGGGAGTCACCCCTCCACTTT.